Listed below are T cell receptor beta chains from one sample, sequenced in a study of T cell repertoires and HLA-DP antigens. No antigen is known for these receptors. Assay: immunoSEQ multiplex PCR; the TCRdb copy retains only in-frame clones and omits some. Counted here are around 100,000 clones, roughly 92% occurring once; the ten biggest clones make up approximately 0.29%. The sequencing input was CD4+ T cells from PBMCs. Source of these receptors: a woman aged 18-29 years in good health and CMV-seronegative. Both conserved end residues are part of each CDR3. The D gene is left open where the match is weak. Where a row states a size, it is once, few, many or the class of an expanded clone; other rows omit it.

CDR3 length	V gene	J gene	D gene	clone size	CDR3 DNA	CDR3 protein
12	TRBV5-1	TRBJ2-5	-	-	TGCGCCAGCAGTCGGGACCAAGAGACCCAGTACTTC	CASSRDQETQYF
14	TRBV19	TRBJ1-2	-	-	TGTGCCAGTAGTCGTTCTCACGTAAACTATGGCTACACCTTC	CASSRSHVNYGYTF
12	TRBV18	TRBJ2-5	-	-	TGTGCCAGCTCACCACCGGCAGAGACCCAGTACTTC	CASSPPAETQYF
17	TRBV7-3	TRBJ2-1	TRBD2	-	TGTGCCAGCAGCCCCTCCGGGACTAGCGGGAGGGTCGGTGAGCAGTTCTTC	CASSPSGTSGRVGEQFF
12	TRBV5-1	TRBJ2-2	-	once	TGCGCCAGCAGCCAACAATCCGGGGAGCTGTTTTTT	CASSQQSGELFF
15	TRBV11-3	TRBJ1-1	TRBD1	-	TGTGCCAGCAGCTTAAGCGGGACAGGGGGCTTTGAAGCTTTCTTT	CASSLSGTGGFEAFF
12	TRBV6-1	TRBJ1-5	TRBD1	-	TGTGCCAGCAGGGACAGGCTCAAGGCCCAGCATTTT	CASRDRLKAQHF
14	TRBV18	TRBJ1-4	-	-	TGTGCCAGCTCACCACCGACAGCGCCTGAAAAACTGTTTTTT	CASSPPTAPEKLFF
13	TRBV18	TRBJ1-4	-	-	TGTGCCAGCTCACCCCTCGAGCGCGAAAAACTGTTTTTT	CASSPLEREKLFF
14	TRBV5-5	TRBJ1-1	-	-	TGTGCCAGCAGCTTTGGGCAACTGAACACTGAAGCTTTCTTT	CASSFGQLNTEAFF
11	TRBV29-1	TRBJ2-1	-	few	TGCAGCGTTGAAATGAAAGATGAGCAGTTCTTC	CSVEMKDEQFF
17	TRBV28	TRBJ2-5	-	-	TGTGCCAGCAGATCAACCATCGGACAGAACTTCGAAGAGACCCAGTACTTC	CASRSTIGQNFEETQYF
15	TRBV4-1	TRBJ2-2	TRBD1	-	TGCGCCAGCAGCCGGGCACAGGGGGCAAGGGGGGAGCTGTTTTTT	CASSRAQGARGELFF
12	TRBV18	TRBJ2-3	-	-	TGTGCCAGCTCACGGGGGCCAGATACGCAGTATTTT	CASSRGPDTQYF
15	TRBV7-6	TRBJ1-5	-	-	TGTGCCAGCAGCCTAGCGGAGGGAAGCAATCAGCCCCAGCATTTT	CASSLAEGSNQPQHF
15	TRBV28	TRBJ2-3	TRBD2	-	TGTGCCAGCAGTTTGAGCGGGAGGGGGGCAGATACGCAGTATTTT	CASSLSGRGADTQYF
15	TRBV7-9	TRBJ1-4	-	-	TGTGCCAGCAGCCCCTTCTGGGCAACTAATGAAAAACTGTTTTTT	CASSPFWATNEKLFF
16	TRBV7-2	TRBJ1-2	-	-	TGTGCCAGCAGCCGCGCGGGGGGGCCCTTTAACTATGGCTACACCTTC	CASSRAGGPFNYGYTF
19	TRBV21-1	TRBJ2-2	-	-	TGTGCCAGCAGCAAACTACCTGGGACTAGCGGGAGGTTAACCGGGGAGCTGTTTTTT	CASSKLPGTSGRLTGELFF
16	TRBV7-9	TRBJ2-7	TRBD2	-	TGTGCCAGCAGCCGACTAGCGGGAGAACTCGGTTACGAGCAGTACTTC	CASSRLAGELGYEQYF
14	TRBV27	TRBJ2-3	-	-	TGTGCCAGCAGTTTTTCTGGGATCGCAGATACGCAGTATTTT	CASSFSGIADTQYF
15	TRBV6-1	TRBJ2-7	TRBD1	-	TGTGCCAGCTCCTTTCTGGGACAGGGCCACTACGAGCAGTACTTC	CASSFLGQGHYEQYF
19	TRBV21-1	TRBJ2-6	-	-	TGTGCCAGCAGCAAAGTATTTCAGGGACCCAGCTCTGGGGCCAACGTCCTGACTTTC	CASSKVFQGPSSGANVLTF